This paragraph covers one T cell receptor (beta chain) sequence. What it binds is not known. This record comes from a study of T cell responses to AZD1222 COVID-19 vaccine. The study, taken as a whole, reports: Increases in Spike-specific TCR breadth and depth were seen after two AZD1222 doses.

TCRdb keeps only in-frame clones here, not all; method: immunoSEQ multiplex PCR. The sample shows approximately 200,000 clones, 80% to 90% of them seen only once. This sequence originates from an adult in good health. The input for sequencing was peripheral blood, taken on day 0 of MenACWY control vaccination.

CDR3 in DNA: TGTGCCAGCAGGGGGACAGGGCGAAATGGCTACACCTTC. This sequence encodes CASRGTGRNGYTF. The chain joins TRBV2 to TRBJ1-2; 9 bases align to TRBD1. The CDR3 is made up of 13 amino acids. V shed 6 bases and J 6 bases; nucleotides not matched to a gene: 5. Germline V gene lookup returns CDR1 SNHLY and CDR2 FYNNEI.